What follows is one T cell receptor beta chain and its context. The antigen remains undetermined. Sequencing was performed with immunoSEQ multiplex PCR; in TCRdb, only in-frame clones are kept and a portion is missing. The data hold around 52,000 clones, with over 70% observed a single time. The CDR3 is made up of 20 amino acids. Unmatched junction bases numbered 13, after V lost 1 base and J lost 0 bases. From germline, CDR1 is SGHDN and CDR2 FVKESK. The data stem from a study of PD-1 blockade in mismatch repair-deficient tumors. The study's findings and limits: Tumor-resident clones, often absent from pretreatment blood, expanded after pembrolizumab and then contracted.

PCR or immunohistochemistry showed mismatch repair deficiency in every enrolled patient. Three pembrolizumab responders had their TCRs sequenced. V gene TRBV14 combines with J gene TRBJ2-1, with 9 bases identical to TRBD1. The sequence was collected from an adult with mismatch repair-deficient cancer. This sample comprised peripheral blood, obtained less than 21 weeks after starting pembrolizumab. This chain's CDR3 is CASSQAWGQGKRYSYNEQFF. The DNA of the CDR3 is TGTGCCAGCAGCCAAGCCTGGGGACAGGGAAAAAGGTACTCCTACAATGAGCAGTTCTTC.